The source of this TCR beta chain is a study of cytomegalovirus exposure and HLA in healthy donors. Study-wide background: The platform used for the 110 or so validation repertoires matched that of the approximately 620 first-cohort repertoires, a later analysis reported. Study-wide points: Most TCR sequences proved rare, with some public TCRs found in many donors. Among TCR beta chains, those listed as cytomegalovirus-associated numbered some 170. Per published reports, the classifier diagnosed cytomegalovirus status with high specificity and sensitivity.

Turning to this clone: Antigen: not known.

The protocol was immunoSEQ multiplex PCR, while the TCRdb copy is restricted to in-frame clones and leaves out a portion. The sample yields some 150,000 clones, over 80% seen once. The J segment lost 7 bases and the V segment lost 3 bases, leaving 6 bases of the junction unmatched. This CDR3 is built from 15 residues. Germline V gene lookup returns CDR1 SQVTM and CDR2 ANQGSEA. Specimen: PBMCs. The chain combines TRBV29-1 with TRBJ2-1; 13 bases match TRBD2. The TCR was taken from a young man in good health and CMV-seropositive. CDR3 protein: CSVDGLAGELNEQFF. The CDR3 coding sequence is TGCAGCGTTGACGGACTAGCGGGGGAATTGAATGAGCAGTTCTTC.